Each of the 16 T cell receptor beta chains below was sequenced from the same sample in a study of OX40 agonist ivuxolimab in advanced cancers. The receptor library was made with the immunoSEQ multiplex PCR assay. TCRdb re-hosts the immuneACCESS table, in-frame sequences only. Its copies lack some clones; in the studies checked, an unresolved V gene accounts for under half of them, and the cause for the rest is not known. The sample table lists tens of thousands of clones, 88% of them with a count of one. The ten largest clones represent less than 0.9% of the sample. This material consisted of CD4+ or CD8+ T cells sorted from blood, taken in a trial of the OX40 agonist ivuxolimab. The source of these receptors is an adult with an advanced solid tumor such as melanoma, head and neck, liver or kidney cancer.

The chain has TRBV11-2 and TRBJ2-5; D assignment may be TRBD1 or TRBD2 (6 bases each). Trimming removed 6 bases from V and 5 bases from J, with 19 bases in between. CDR1 and CDR2 from the germline V gene are SGHAT and FQNNGV. The CDR3 runs 15 residues. CDR3 nucleotide sequence: TGTGCCAGCAGGGGGATCCGGGGGCGTCGCGAGACCCAGTACTTC. Translation gives CASRGIRGRRETQYF.

This clone was seen a single time. The chain joins TRBV12-5 to TRBJ1-1, with 7 bases lining up with TRBD1. Looked up from germline, CDR1 is LGHNT and CDR2 is FRNRAP. The J segment lost 0 bases and the V segment lost 5 bases, leaving 9 bases of the junction unmatched. This CDR3 has 16 amino acids. The CDR3 loop reads CASGTKSGTVNTEAFF. For the CDR3, the DNA is TGTGCTAGTGGTACGAAGTCCGGGACAGTGAACACTGAAGCTTTCTTT.

The rearrangement links TRBV6-6 to TRBJ2-1; 8 nucleotides line up with TRBD2. CDR1 is MNHNY and CDR2 is SVGAGI in the germline V gene (reference sequence). The V segment lost 7 bases and the J segment 10 bases; nucleotides outside the gene matches: 9. The CDR3 sequence is 13 residues long. As DNA, the CDR3 is TGTGCCAGCACTAACGGGACTAGACGCGAGCAGTTCTTC. Amino acids: CASTNGTRREQFF.

The sample holds one count of this clone. The chain has TRBV18 and TRBJ2-7; D remains unclear. Trimming shortened V by 5 bases and J by 2 bases, and 10 bases separated the two germline ends. Germline values: CDR1 KGHSH, CDR2 LQKENI. The CDR3 has 13 amino acids. The CDR3 DNA is TGTGCCAGCTCAATAGGCGCCGCCTACGAGCAGTACTTC. Its translation: CASSIGAAYEQYF.

This chain uses TRBV11-2 with TRBJ1-2; D not certain. V lost 4 bases, J lost 5 bases, and 17 bases lay in between. CDR1 and CDR2 (germline): SGHAT, FQNNGV. This CDR3 region has 15 residues. The CDR3 DNA is TGTGCCAGCAGCTCGAGTTTCGGGCGGGAGTATGGCTACACCTTC. This translates into CASSSSFGREYGYTF. Combining the CDR3 with reference TRBV11-2 and TRBJ1-2 gives the whole variable domain EAGVAQSPRYKIIEKRQSVAFWCNPISGHATLYWYQQILGQGPKLLIQFQNNGVVDDSQLPKDRFSAERLKGVDSTLKIQPAKLEDSAVYLCASSSSFGREYGYTFGSGTRLTVV.

The chain links TRBV7-2 to TRBJ1-1; D is ambiguous. CDR1 and CDR2 (germline): SGHTA, FQGNSA. The CDR3 contains 14 residues. V lost 6 bases and J lost 0, with 11 bases in between. The CDR3 reads CASRHSSLNTEAFF. DNA of the CDR3: TGTGCCAGCAGACACTCCAGCCTGAACACTGAAGCTTTCTTT.

The chain joins TRBV11-2 to TRBJ2-1, with 13 bases fitting TRBD2. The CDR3 spans 16 residues. With 3 bases clipped from V and 10 bases from J, the junction kept 9 bases outside the gene matches. The germline V gene encodes CDR1 SGHAT and CDR2 FQNNGV. The CDR3 is CASSFQLAGGPREQFF. The CDR3 coding sequence is TGTGCCAGCAGCTTCCAACTAGCGGGAGGGCCAAGAGAGCAGTTCTTC.

The chain is built from TRBV5-5 and TRBJ1-4; no clear D gene. CDR1 and CDR2 (germline): SGHKS, YYEKEE (reference sequence). Trimming removed 1 base at V and 5 bases at J, with 12 bases between. This CDR3 spans 15 amino acids. The CDR3: CASSLLGTPNEKLFF. The DNA for the CDR3 is TGTGCCAGCAGCTTGTTAGGTACCCCGAATGAAAAACTGTTTTTT.

In DNA, the CDR3 is TGTGCCAGCAGCCTCCGGCAAATTGAAAAACTGTTTTTT. This sequence encodes CASSLRQIEKLFF. The V gene is TRBV6-5, the J gene TRBJ1-4; D is uncertain. Germline V lookup: CDR1 MNHEY, CDR2 SVGAGI. With 6 bases removed from V and 7 bases from J, the gap between germline ends came to 12 bases. The CDR3 extends over 13 amino acids.

The chain couples TRBV18 to TRBJ2-5; 9 bases match TRBD1. This CDR3 spans 19 amino acids. The V segment lost 0 bases and the J segment 1 base; nucleotides outside the gene matches: 12. The V gene's germline CDR1 is KGHSH and CDR2 LQKENI. The CDR3 reads CASSPPNPTPGQGQETQYF. The CDR3 DNA follows: TGTGCCAGCTCACCACCGAATCCTACCCCGGGACAGGGCCAAGAGACCCAGTACTTC.

V gene TRBV5-5 combines with J gene TRBJ1-1; D gene uncertain. Per germline, CDR1 SGHKS and CDR2 YYEKEE (reference sequence). The CDR3 loop spans 15 amino acids. The V and J ends lost 3 bases and 0 bases respectively, with 12 bases between them. The CDR3 is CASSYGLVMNTEAFF. Written as DNA, the CDR3 is TGTGCCAGCAGCTACGGACTCGTAATGAACACTGAAGCTTTCTTT.

This chain connects TRBV23-1 to TRBJ2-2; D is ambiguous. TRBV23-1 is filed as an ORF, its function uncertain. Deletions cut 4 bases from V and 4 bases from J, with 16 bases between. This CDR3 is built from 16 residues. The CDR3 sequence: CASSPYRLRPTGELFF. CDR3 nucleotide sequence: TGCGCCAGCAGTCCCTACCGACTGCGTCCCACCGGGGAGCTGTTTTTT.

In DNA form, the CDR3 reads TGCAGCGTTGGGAGCGGGGGGGCAAACGGGGAGCTGTTTTTT. Its protein product is CSVGSGGANGELFF. J is TRBJ2-2 and V is TRBV29-1; 10 positions agree with TRBD2. This CDR3 comprises 14 residues. Per the germline V gene, CDR1 is SQVTM and CDR2 is ANQGSEA. V shed 4 bases, J shed 7 bases, and the junction held 6 bases outside the gene matches.

This clone showed up just once. Its ends do not fully match the called genes, so a read error is possible. The chain combines TRBV27 with TRBJ1-5; D uncertain. The CDR3 length is 15 residues. Germline CDR1 MNHEY, CDR2 SMNVEV (reference sequence). CDR3 amino acids: CASSLSPVGNRPQHF. Written as DNA, the CDR3 is TGTGCCAGCAGTTTATCCCCGGTGGGAAATCGGCCCCAGCATTTT.

The chain recombines TRBV5-1 with TRBJ1-2; 7 positions match TRBD1. The ends lost 0 bases at V and 0 bases at J; junction bases unmatched: 8. The germline gives CDR1 SGHRS, CDR2 YFSETQ. CDR3 length: 17 amino acids. CDR3 DNA: TGCGCCAGCAGCTTGGCCGCGACAGGGACCTCTAACTATGGCTACACCTTC. Protein product: CASSLAATGTSNYGYTF. Combining the CDR3 with reference TRBV5-1 and TRBJ1-2 gives the whole variable domain KAGVTQTPRYLIKTRGQQVTLSCSPISGHRSVSWYQQTPGQGLQFLFEYFSETQRNKGNFPGRFSGRQFSNSRSEMNVSTLELGDSALYLCASSLAATGTSNYGYTFGSGTRLTVV.

V is TRBV27 and J is TRBJ1-6, with 7 bases that match TRBD1. Per germline, CDR1 MNHEY and CDR2 SMNVEV (reference sequence). This CDR3 is built from 14 residues. V lost 2 bases, J lost 10 bases, and 5 bases stayed unmatched. The CDR3 bases are TGTGCCAGCAGTTTAGACAGGGCTGGATCACCCCTCCACTTT. Its translation is CASSLDRAGSPLHF.